One and the same sample provided the 19 T cell receptor beta chains below, sequenced in a study of regulatory T cells in long-lasting Graves disease (dated by TCRdb to the early 2020s). The time point label on this specimen signifies: newly diagnosed GD, antithyroid drugs for less than 3 months. RNA was extracted from PBMCs in TRIzol for both TCR sequencing and RNA sequencing. Library generation was performed with multiplex PCR. The listed sequencing device is Illumina HiSeq 4000. To build TCR beta libraries, CDR3 regions were amplified by Arm-PCR using iRepertoire HTBI primers. TCRdb took the public reads, trimmed them with fastp at Q25, ran MiXCR for clone calling and kept in-frame beta chains. Rows matching on CDR3 protein sequence are summarized as one entry with the most common DNA and genes. The sample table holds about 300,000 distinct CDR3 sequences, of which about a sixth were seen once. Of the sample, more than 30% is held by the ten largest clones.

The sequencing used peripheral blood mononuclear cells (PBMCs), collected at new diagnosis, from a patient treated with antithyroid drugs. Receptors originate from a female donor with Graves disease.

The chain is built from TRBV5-1 and TRBJ2-7, with D unresolved. V dropped 4 bases and J dropped 5 bases, with 7 bases sitting between them. The CDR3 spans 11 residues. CDR1 SGHRS and CDR2 YFSETQ come from the germline V gene. The CDR3 protein is CASSIEHEQYF. The CDR3 DNA follows: TGCGCCAGCAGCATCGAGCACGAGCAGTACTTC.

A few counts support this clonotype. A much larger clone lies one base from this, so it may be a read error. The V gene is TRBV27, the J gene TRBJ2-5; D uncertain. CDR1 is MNHEY, CDR2 SMNVEV, per germline (reference sequence). Trimming stripped 2 bases from V and 11 bases from J, with 18 bases between. The CDR3 runs 14 residues. The CDR3 region is CASSLTLVTNEQYF. CDR3 in DNA: TGTGCCAGCAGTTTAACTTTAGTTACCAATGAGCAGTACTTC.

There are many counts of this clonotype. V gene TRBV28 combines with J gene TRBJ2-5; TRBD2 matches 10 bases. The trim removed 5 bases at V and 2 bases at J, leaving 11 bases unmatched. This CDR3 is built from 17 residues. CDR1 and CDR2 (germline): MDHEN, SYDVKM. CDR3 coding DNA: TGTGCCAGCAGTACCCTAACTAGCGGGAAAGGTCAAGAGACCCAGTACTTC. Its protein is CASSTLTSGKGQETQYF.

The chain couples TRBV11-3 to TRBJ2-1; TRBD2 matches 10 bases. V trimming: 6 bases; J trimming: 11 bases; junction bases outside the gene matches: 16. Per germline, CDR1 SGHNT and CDR2 YENEEA. The CDR3 has 16 amino acids. The CDR3 sequence: CASSLNLAGAFRKQFF. Here the CDR3 DNA reads TGTGCCAGCAGTTTAAATCTAGCGGGGGCTTTTAGGAAGCAGTTCTTC.

The chain has TRBV6-1 and TRBJ1-6, with 9 bases fitting TRBD1. The CDR3 contains 13 residues. The germline V gene has CDR1 MNHNS and CDR2 SASEGT. The junction had 1 base not matched to a gene; V was cut back by 8 bases and J by 5 bases. Here the CDR3 reads CASRDRDNSPLHF. The CDR3 DNA is TGTGCCAGCCGGGACAGGGATAATTCACCCCTCCACTTT.

In this sample, this clonotype turned up many times. The V gene is TRBV7-2, the J gene TRBJ2-3; tentatively, D is TRBD2 (6 bases). With 2 bases removed from V and 3 bases from J, the gap between germline ends came to 9 bases. The CDR3 has 14 residues. The V gene's germline CDR1 is SGHTA and CDR2 FQGNSA. The CDR3 reads CASSLPSGTDTQYF. CDR3 DNA sequence: TGTGCCAGCAGCTTACCCAGCGGGACAGATACGCAGTATTTT. The full variable domain, rest sourced from reference TRBV7-2 and TRBJ2-3, is GAGVSQSPSNKVTEKGKDVELRCDPISGHTALYWYRQSLGQGLEFLIYFQGNSAPDKSGLPSDRFSAERTGGSVSTLTIQRTQQEDSAVYLCASSLPSGTDTQYFGPGTRLTVL.

This clonotype was recorded at least ten times. The chain joins TRBV24-1 to TRBJ2-3; tentatively, D is TRBD1 or TRBD2 (5 bases each). Trimming shortened V by 3 bases and J by 5 bases, and 17 bases separated the two germline ends. Per germline, CDR1 KGHDR and CDR2 SFDVKD. This CDR3 has 16 residues. CDR3: CATSDRQRSQRDTQYF. For the CDR3, the DNA is TGTGCCACCAGTGATCGACAGCGGAGTCAGAGAGATACGCAGTATTTT.

This clonotype was recorded at least ten times. V gene TRBV20-1 combines with J gene TRBJ1-2, with 11 bases that match TRBD1. The CDR3 consists of 12 residues. Per the germline V gene, CDR1 is DFQATT and CDR2 is SNEGSKA (reference sequence). With 6 bases clipped from V and 7 bases from J, the junction kept 4 bases outside the gene matches. The CDR3 DNA is TGCAGTGCGACGGACAGGGGGCTTGGCTACACCTTC. Its translation: CSATDRGLGYTF.

The rearrangement links TRBV3-1 to TRBJ2-7, with 10 nucleotides matching TRBD2. The CDR3 runs to 16 residues. Germline V gives CDR1 LGHDT, CDR2 YNNKEL (reference sequence). V lost 0 bases and J lost 5; bases outside the gene matches: 7. This CDR3 is CASSQETASGRDEQYF. Written as DNA, the CDR3 is TGTGCCAGCAGCCAAGAGACGGCTAGCGGGAGAGACGAGCAGTACTTC.

Many counts were recorded for this clonotype. The gene calls are TRBV28 and TRBJ1-5; D gene unclear. Trimming removed 7 bases at V and 2 bases at J, with 12 bases between. Looked up from germline, CDR1 is MDHEN and CDR2 is SYDVKM. The CDR3 sequence is 14 residues long. The CDR3 is CASTLGRGNQPQHF. CDR3 coding DNA: TGTGCCAGCACCCTGGGGAGGGGCAATCAGCCCCAGCATTTT.

This clonotype was recorded at least ten times. The rearrangement joins TRBV6-1 to TRBJ2-5; 8 bases fit TRBD1. There are 17 residues in the CDR3. Germline CDR1 MNHNS, CDR2 SASEGT. V lost 3 bases, J lost 5 bases, and 14 bases stayed unmatched. The CDR3 reads CASSDAALQGALETQYF. The CDR3 DNA reads TGTGCCAGCAGTGACGCTGCCCTCCAGGGGGCATTGGAGACCCAGTACTTC.

This clonotype was picked up a small number of times. This chain connects TRBV16 to TRBJ2-1, with 8 positions matching TRBD2. J lost 5 bases, V lost 0 bases, and 9 bases had no gene match. The V gene's germline CDR1 is KGHSY and CDR2 FQNENV. This CDR3 contains 17 residues. The CDR3, as DNA: TGTGCCAGCAGCCAATCTCGGGGGGGCCATATCGACAATGAGCAGTTCTTC. This encodes CASSQSRGGHIDNEQFF.

This clonotype was detected ten times or more. The rearrangement links TRBV28 to TRBJ2-2, with 10 bases lining up with TRBD1. The length of the CDR3 is 17 residues. J lost 1 base, V lost 3 bases, and 5 bases had no gene match. Germline loops: CDR1 MDHEN, CDR2 SYDVKM. In nucleotides, the CDR3 is TGTGCCAGCAGTTTGGTGACAGGGGGCCGGAACACCGGGGAGCTGTTTTTT. Protein sequence: CASSLVTGGRNTGELFF.

For this clonotype: A single base separates this from a much larger clone, so it may be a read error. The gene calls are TRBV19 and TRBJ1-2; D unclear. Germline V gene lookup returns CDR1 LNHDA and CDR2 SQIVND (reference sequence). This CDR3 contains 14 residues. This CDR3 reads CASSIAGLNYVYTF. For the CDR3, the DNA is TGTGCCAGTAGTATAGCCGGGCTTAACTATGTCTACACCTTC. The full variable domain, with the rest looked up from reference TRBV19 and TRBJ1-2, is DGGITQSPKYLFRKEGQNVTLSCEQNLNHDAMYWYRQDPGQGLRLIYYSQIVNDFQKGDIAEGYSVSREKKESFPLTVTSAQKNPTAFYLCASSIAGLNYVYTFGSGTRLTVV.

Note on this clonotype: This is likely a read error, given that the CDR3 carries no conserved phenylalanine or tryptophan at its end. The limits of the CDR3 on the DNA are not certain, so only TCRdb's listed CDR3 is given. The genes are TRBV11-2 and TRBJ2-5; the tabulated D call, TRBD1, remains unverified against the DNA. The CDR3 adds up to 17 amino acids, both ends counted. In germline, CDR1 is SGHAT, CDR2 FQNNGV. CDR3 region: CASSLGKTGLLQETQNC.

This clonotype was counted ten times or more. The V gene is TRBV6-9, the J gene TRBJ1-5; D remains unclear. V dropped 4 bases and J dropped 10 bases, with 14 bases sitting between them. Germline V gives CDR1 MNHGY, CDR2 SVAAGI. The CDR3 consists of 13 residues. CDR3 sequence: CASSFPRSGPQHF. The CDR3 coding sequence is TGTGCCAGCAGTTTTCCCAGGAGCGGACCCCAGCATTTT.

V is TRBV18 and J is TRBJ2-4; no firm D call. Deletions cut 2 bases from V and 2 bases from J, with 7 bases between. Germline V gives CDR1 KGHSH, CDR2 LQKENI. This CDR3 contains 14 residues. CDR3 sequence: CASSPTTTKNIQYF. The DNA for the CDR3 is TGTGCCAGCTCACCAACCACTACCAAAAACATTCAGTACTTC.

This clonotype was seen many times. This chain links TRBV19 with TRBJ2-1; D is undetermined. V lost 5 bases and J lost 9, with 11 bases in between. Germline loops: CDR1 LNHDA, CDR2 SQIVND (reference sequence). The CDR3 loop spans 12 amino acids. This chain's CDR3 is CASSPGVIEQFF. The CDR3 nucleotides are TGTGCCAGTAGTCCTGGGGTCATTGAGCAGTTCTTC.

This clonotype was recorded many times. The CDR3: CASSLDGHWNTGELFF. The DNA of the CDR3 is TGTGCCAGCAGCTTAGATGGACACTGGAACACCGGGGAGCTGTTTTTT. J is TRBJ2-2 and V is TRBV11-3, with D possibly TRBD1 on 5 matching bases. CDR1 and CDR2 from the germline V gene are SGHNT and YENEEA. The CDR3 has 16 residues. V was trimmed by 0 bases and J by 1 base, leaving 9 bases between them.